These 17 T cell receptor beta chains share one sample of origin, sequenced in a study of response to subunit inactivated influenza vaccine. TCRdb reanalysed the RT-PCR reads using MiXCR and keeps one entry per CDR3 protein. Among about 520,000 distinct CDR3 sequences listed, roughly 25% were seen once. The material was CD4+ T cells sorted from PBMCs, obtained more than 4 days after vaccination. The receptors here all came from a man aged 50-59 years who received an inactivated influenza vaccine.

V usage is TRBV7-9 and J usage is TRBJ2-6; 7 bases are a match to TRBD1. The CDR3 runs to 16 residues. V trimming: 1 base; J trimming: 1 base; junction bases outside the gene matches: 1. Germline V gene lookup returns CDR1 SEHNR and CDR2 FQNEAQ (reference sequence). The CDR3 DNA sequence: TGTGCCAGCAGCTTAGGGGACAGATCTGGGGCCAACGTCCTGACTTTC. This translates into CASSLGDRSGANVLTF.

This clonotype was observed a handful of times. V and J are TRBV10-2 and TRBJ2-5, with 7 bases matching TRBD2. CDR1 is WSHSY and CDR2 is SAAADI in the germline V gene. V shed 7 bases, J shed 0 bases, and the junction held 14 bases outside the gene matches. The CDR3 length is 17 residues. In nucleotides, the CDR3 is TGCGCCAGCATCTCCCCGGGGGGACCCAAGTACCAAGAGACCCAGTACTTC. It encodes CASISPGGPKYQETQYF.

The rearrangement links TRBV10-3 to TRBJ2-1; 7 positions match TRBD2. Germline CDR1 reads ENHRY; CDR2 reads SYGVKD. The CDR3 has 14 amino acids. With 6 bases clipped from V and 3 bases from J, the junction kept 5 bases outside the gene matches. DNA of the CDR3: TGTGCCATCAGCGGCACTAGCGACTACAATGAGCAGTTCTTC. Translated, it gives CAISGTSDYNEQFF.

The chain links TRBV29-1 to TRBJ2-7, with a weak D call TRBD1 (6 bases). V was trimmed by 4 bases and J by 1 base, leaving 14 bases between them. The CDR3 is 14 amino acids. Germline CDR1 SQVTM, CDR2 ANQGSEA. CDR3 amino acids: CSVVPLQGSYEQYF. CDR3 coding DNA: TGCAGCGTTGTCCCCTTGCAGGGGTCCTACGAGCAGTACTTC.

The V and J genes are TRBV18 and TRBJ2-1; TRBD2 matches at 7 bases. Germline trimming cut 6 bases from V and 2 bases from J; bases unmatched to any gene: 7. The germline gives CDR1 KGHSH, CDR2 LQKENI. The CDR3 sequence is 15 residues long. CDR3: CASSVRGETYNEQFF. Here the CDR3 DNA reads TGTGCCAGCTCGGTTCGGGGGGAAACCTACAATGAGCAGTTCTTC.

The V and J genes are TRBV20-1 and TRBJ1-5; D is ambiguous. Looked up from germline, CDR1 is DFQATT and CDR2 is SNEGSKA (reference sequence). The CDR3 sequence is 11 residues long. V lost 3 bases and J lost 2, with 2 bases in between. CDR3 sequence reads: CSARGNQPQHF. CDR3 in DNA: TGCAGTGCTAGGGGCAATCAGCCCCAGCATTTT.

This clonotype was seen ten or more times. The rearrangement uses TRBV28 and TRBJ2-5; 7 bases fit TRBD1. J was trimmed by 4 bases and V by 6 bases; bases with no gene match: 5. This CDR3 spans 13 amino acids. Germline V gives CDR1 MDHEN, CDR2 SYDVKM. The CDR3 DNA reads TGTGCCAGCAGCCTGCCAGGGGGAGAGACCCAGTACTTC. Translating it yields CASSLPGGETQYF.

This clonotype was observed a handful of times. V gene TRBV28 combines with J gene TRBJ2-2; either TRBD1 or TRBD2 may fit D (6 bases each). The CDR3 consists of 14 residues. Looked up from germline, CDR1 is MDHEN and CDR2 is SYDVKM. The ends were cut back, 5 bases at V and 5 bases at J, with 12 bases in the middle. In DNA form, the CDR3 reads TGTGCCAGCAGTCCCGGGGGCAAGACCGGGGAGCTGTTTTTT. Amino acid sequence: CASSPGGKTGELFF.

This clonotype was observed a handful of times. The V call is TRBV5-5, the J call TRBJ2-2; 7 bases map to TRBD1. V lost 2 bases and J lost 7; bases outside the gene matches: 5. This CDR3 region has 14 residues. Germline assignment: CDR1 SGHKS and CDR2 YYEKEE (reference sequence). Here the CDR3 reads CASSFLQGIGELFF. The CDR3 nucleotides are TGTGCCAGCAGCTTTTTACAGGGGATCGGGGAGCTGTTTTTT.

This clonotype has a handful of counts. This chain uses TRBV7-9 with TRBJ1-3, with D possibly TRBD1 on 5 matching bases. The CDR3 is 15 residues long. Per germline, CDR1 SEHNR and CDR2 FQNEAQ (reference sequence). Trimming removed 5 bases from V and 7 bases from J, with 18 bases in between. CDR3 bases: TGTGCCAGCAGCGTACCGGGACCGGCGAGGAACACCATATATTTT. It is translated as CASSVPGPARNTIYF.

This clonotype was recorded only once. The chain uses TRBV7-2 and TRBJ2-1; 8 bases line up with TRBD2. V dropped 0 bases and J dropped 5; count of bases not matched to a gene: 6. This CDR3 comprises 16 residues. Germline assignment: CDR1 SGHTA and CDR2 FQGNSA. The CDR3 sequence: CASSLATSGRHNEQFF. CDR3 DNA: TGTGCCAGCAGCTTAGCAACTAGCGGAAGGCACAATGAGCAGTTCTTC. The full variable domain, rest sourced from reference TRBV7-2 and TRBJ2-1, is GAGVSQSPSNKVTEKGKDVELRCDPISGHTALYWYRQSLGQGLEFLIYFQGNSAPDKSGLPSDRFSAERTGGSVSTLTIQRTQQEDSAVYLCASSLATSGRHNEQFFGPGTRLTVL.

The chain is built from TRBV12-3 or TRBV12-4 and TRBJ2-1, with D unresolved. This CDR3 comprises 13 residues. The V end lost 7 bases, the J end lost 6 bases, and 13 bases lay between the germline ends. As DNA, the CDR3 is TGTGCCAGCAAGGAAGGGATCGGCAATGAGCAGTTCTTC. It translates to CASKEGIGNEQFF.

CDR3 residues: CASSQPESSPLHF. In DNA form, the CDR3 reads TGTGCCAGCAGCCAGCCTGAAAGTTCACCCCTCCACTTT. The chain links TRBV4-2 to TRBJ1-6, with D unclear. This CDR3 spans 13 amino acids. CDR1 is LGHNA, CDR2 YNFKEQ, per germline. V shed 3 bases and J shed 9 bases, with 9 bases lying between them.

CDR3 sequence reads: CSARELRTLAEAFF. The CDR3 coding sequence is TGCAGTGCTAGAGAGCTACGGACACTTGCTGAAGCTTTCTTT. The chain employs TRBV20-1 and TRBJ1-1, with D possibly being TRBD1 (5 bases). V was clipped by 0 bases and J by 6 bases, with 14 bases between them. The CDR3 is 14 amino acids. Germline V lookup: CDR1 DFQATT, CDR2 SNEGSKA (reference sequence).

The sample holds a few counts of this clonotype. The gene calls are TRBV12-3 or TRBV12-4 and TRBJ2-5, with 7 positions matching TRBD1. This CDR3 is built from 14 residues. Trimming took 3 bases from V and 3 from J; bases not matched to a gene: 4. CDR3 in amino acids: CASSFPDREETQYF. CDR3 nucleotide sequence: TGTGCCAGCAGTTTCCCCGACAGGGAAGAGACCCAGTACTTC.

The rearrangement uses TRBV7-9 and TRBJ1-1; D may be TRBD1 (6 bases). Trimming shortened V by 4 bases and J by 5 bases, and 11 bases separated the two germline ends. CDR3 length: 13 residues. The germline gives CDR1 SEHNR, CDR2 FQNEAQ (reference sequence). As DNA, the CDR3 is TGTGCCAGCAGCTCACAGGGTTGGACTGAAGCTTTCTTT. As protein: CASSSQGWTEAFF.

This clonotype was found a few times. CDR3 in DNA: TGCGCCAGCAGCCAAGATGGGGTAGGGACAGGGCAGTTCTTC. Protein: CASSQDGVGTGQFF. The V call is TRBV4-1, the J call TRBJ2-1, with TRBD1 matching over 8 bases. CDR1 MGHRA and CDR2 YSYEKL come from the germline V gene. With V trimmed by 0 bases and J by 12 bases, 7 bases remained unmatched. The CDR3 runs 14 residues.